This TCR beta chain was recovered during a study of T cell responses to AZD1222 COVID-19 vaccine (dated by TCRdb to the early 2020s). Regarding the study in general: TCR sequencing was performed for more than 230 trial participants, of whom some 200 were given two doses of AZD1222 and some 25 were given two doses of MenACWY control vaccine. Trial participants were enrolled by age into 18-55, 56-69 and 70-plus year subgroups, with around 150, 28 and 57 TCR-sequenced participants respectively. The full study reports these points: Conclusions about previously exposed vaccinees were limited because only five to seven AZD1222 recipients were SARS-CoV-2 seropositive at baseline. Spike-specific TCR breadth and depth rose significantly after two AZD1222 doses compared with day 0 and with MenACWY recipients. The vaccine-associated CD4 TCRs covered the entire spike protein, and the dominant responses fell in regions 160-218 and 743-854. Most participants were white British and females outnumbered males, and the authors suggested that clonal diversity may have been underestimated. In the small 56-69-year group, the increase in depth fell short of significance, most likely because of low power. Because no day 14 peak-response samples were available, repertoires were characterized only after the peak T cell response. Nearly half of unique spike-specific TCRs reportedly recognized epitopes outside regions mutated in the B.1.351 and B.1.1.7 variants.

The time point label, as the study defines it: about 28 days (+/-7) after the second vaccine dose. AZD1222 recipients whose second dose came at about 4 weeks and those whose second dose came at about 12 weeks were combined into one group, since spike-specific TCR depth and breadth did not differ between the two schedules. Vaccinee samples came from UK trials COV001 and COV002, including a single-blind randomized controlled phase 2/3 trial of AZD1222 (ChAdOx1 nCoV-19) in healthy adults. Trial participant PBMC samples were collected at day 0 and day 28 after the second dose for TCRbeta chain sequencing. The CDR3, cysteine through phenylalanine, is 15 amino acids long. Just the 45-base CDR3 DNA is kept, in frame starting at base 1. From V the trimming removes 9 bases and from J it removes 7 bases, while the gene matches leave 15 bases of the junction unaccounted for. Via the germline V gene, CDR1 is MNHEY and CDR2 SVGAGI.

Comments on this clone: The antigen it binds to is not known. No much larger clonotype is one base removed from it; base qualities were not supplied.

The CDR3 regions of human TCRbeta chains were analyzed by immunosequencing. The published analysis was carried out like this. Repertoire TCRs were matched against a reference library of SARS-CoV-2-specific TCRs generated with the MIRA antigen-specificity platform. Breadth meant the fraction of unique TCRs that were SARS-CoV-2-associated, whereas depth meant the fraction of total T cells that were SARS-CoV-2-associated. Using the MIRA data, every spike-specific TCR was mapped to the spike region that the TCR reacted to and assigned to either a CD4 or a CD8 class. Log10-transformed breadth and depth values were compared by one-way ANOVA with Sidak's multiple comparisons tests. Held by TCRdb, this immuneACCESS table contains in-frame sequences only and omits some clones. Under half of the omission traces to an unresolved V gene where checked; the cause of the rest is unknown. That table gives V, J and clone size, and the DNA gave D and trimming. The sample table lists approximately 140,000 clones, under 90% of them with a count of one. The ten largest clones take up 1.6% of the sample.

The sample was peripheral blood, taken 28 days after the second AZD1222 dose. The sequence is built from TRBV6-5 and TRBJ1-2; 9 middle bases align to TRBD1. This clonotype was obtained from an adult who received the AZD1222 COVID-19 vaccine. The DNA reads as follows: TGTGCCAGTATTAAGGAACAGGGGGCACAGGTTGGCTACACCTTC. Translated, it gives CASIKEQGAQVGYTF.